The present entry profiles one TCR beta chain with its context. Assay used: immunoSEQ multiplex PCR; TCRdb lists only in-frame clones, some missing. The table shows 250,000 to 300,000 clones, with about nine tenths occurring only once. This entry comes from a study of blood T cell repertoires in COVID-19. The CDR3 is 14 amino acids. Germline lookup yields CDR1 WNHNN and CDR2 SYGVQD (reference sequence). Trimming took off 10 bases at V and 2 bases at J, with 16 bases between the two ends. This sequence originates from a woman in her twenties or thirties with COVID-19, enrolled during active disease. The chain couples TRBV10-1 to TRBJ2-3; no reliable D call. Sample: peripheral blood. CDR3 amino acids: CATPPHRDTDTQYF. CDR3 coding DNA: TGCGCCACTCCACCACACAGAGACACAGATACGCAGTATTTT.